This section outlines one T cell receptor beta chain sequence together with its context. These data come from a study of blood T cell repertoires in COVID-19. The repertoire was sequenced with immunoSEQ multiplex PCR; TCRdb's copy has only in-frame clones and lacks some. In the table there are roughly 500,000 clones, roughly 89% of which are singletons. The sample consisted of peripheral blood. This clonotype was sampled from a man between 18 and 35 years old with COVID-19, enrolled during active disease.

In DNA, the CDR3 is TGTGCCAGCAGTTCGGACAGGGCGAGGAATCAGCCCCAGCATTTT. This gives the protein CASSSDRARNQPQHF. The V and J genes are TRBV3-1 (or the pseudogene TRBV3-2) and TRBJ1-5, with 8 bases aligning to TRBD1. The CDR3 consists of 15 residues. V dropped 6 bases and J dropped 4; count of bases not matched to a gene: 8. Germline V gives CDR1 LGHDT, CDR2 YNNKEL (reference sequence).